This T cell receptor beta chain was observed in a study of PD-1 blockade in mismatch repair-deficient tumors. Method: immunoSEQ multiplex PCR; TCRdb's copy keeps in-frame clones and lacks some. The table shows more than 15,000 clones, with roughly 80% occurring only once. The CDR3 contains 13 residues. V was shortened by 3 bases and J by 6 bases, with 9 bases between the two germline ends. The germline V gene encodes CDR1 SGHTA and CDR2 FQGTGA. This clone was seen only once. The TCR-sequenced patients were a few responders to pembrolizumab. The rearrangement links TRBV7-3 to TRBJ2-1, with TRBD2 as a possible D gene (5 bases). This receptor was taken from an adult with mismatch repair-deficient cancer. Sequences were derived from PBMCs, sampled 4 weeks after starting pembrolizumab. CDR3 residues: CASSFGGINEQFF. The DNA of the CDR3 is TGTGCCAGCAGCTTTGGAGGCATCAATGAGCAGTTCTTC.